The present T cell receptor (beta chain) was sequenced within a study of blood T cell repertoires in COVID-19. This clone occurred a few times. This table comes from immunoSEQ multiplex PCR, and its TCRdb copy is limited to in-frame clones, with some not included. Among roughly 380,000 clones, about 87% were seen once, and the ten largest hold 1.3%. The CDR3 runs 14 residues. Trimming stripped 7 bases from V and 6 bases from J, with 14 bases between. Germline CDR1 KGHDR, CDR2 SFDVKD. Sequencing was done on a sample of PBMCs or T cells enriched from blood (not recorded which). This sequence was found in a man aged 25 to 40 who had recovered from COVID-19. The J gene is TRBJ2-2, the V gene TRBV24-1, with TRBD1 as a possible D gene (6 bases). For the CDR3, the DNA is TGTGCCACCAGAGGACCAGGGGAATCCGGGGAGCTGTTTTTT. The encoded protein is CATRGPGESGELFF.